This T cell receptor (beta chain) is from a study of cytomegalovirus exposure and HLA in healthy donors. The germline gives CDR1 SNHLY, CDR2 FYNNEI. This CDR3 contains 14 residues. V lost 8 bases and J 7 bases, leaving 15 bases between the germline ends. It was with 60 Vbeta and 13 Jbeta primers that the PCR ran. The assay was immunoSEQ multiplex PCR, and TCRdb's table has in-frame clones only and misses some. The top ten hold more than 10% of the sample, which has about 150,000 clones, approximately 80% seen once. The chain recombines TRBV2 with TRBJ1-6, with D hard to call. The source material was PBMCs. This receptor was taken from a man aged 30 to 45 in good health and CMV-seropositive. The chain's CDR3 is CASGKTGKNSPLHF. CDR3 bases: TGTGCCAGCGGAAAGACGGGTAAAAATTCACCCCTCCACTTT.